This TCR beta chain was found in a study of blood T cells in healthy people across ages. A second PCR of roughly 7 to 11 cycles used a sample-barcoded 5' primer and a J-beta primer mix. Each sample yielded at least 2.5 million CDR3-containing paired-end reads. Using its own MiXCR run on the 5' RACE reads, TCRdb lists one record per CDR3 protein. The sample contains around 800,000 distinct CDR3 sequences, under 45% of which appear only once. V gave up 1 base and J gave up 5 bases; unmatched junction bases: 3. The CDR3 contains 15 residues. CDR1 and CDR2 (germline): LGHNA, YSLEER. For this clonotype: Antigen: not known.

Study results and limitations: Measured against age, TCR beta diversity per million T cells decreased in a roughly linear manner. Unknown donor CMV status possibly confounded expanded clonotype changes.

This rearrangement joins TRBV4-3 to TRBJ1-2, with 11 positions matching TRBD1. Sequenced material: blood. The clonotype comes from a man in his sixties in good health. The CDR3 protein is CASSQAGQGAYGYTF. The CDR3 DNA sequence: TGCGCCAGCAGCCAAGCAGGACAGGGGGCGTATGGCTACACCTTC.